The T cell receptor beta chain under discussion was sequenced for a study of vaccination and CD4 T cells after COVID-19. Turning to the study itself: Sampling after COVID took place at a median of about 98 days (range 35 to 161) following diagnosis.

The V end was cut by 4 bases, the J end by 9 bases, with 24 bases between. The CDR3 loop spans 16 amino acids. CDR1 is SNHLY, CDR2 FYNNEI, per germline. With respect to this clonotype: The antigen remains unidentified.

With the Oncomine TCR Beta short-read assay, DNA from cultured CD4+ T cells was sequenced. Using its own MiXCR run on the PCR reads, TCRdb lists one record per CDR3 protein. Altogether 7,500 to 9,500 distinct CDR3 sequences are present, roughly half being singletons, with the ten largest covering less than 25%. Treatment: roughly nine-day PBMC culture with coronavirus spike peptide pools or control peptides (ViraFEST assay). The source of this sequence is a human donor who had recovered from COVID-19. The V gene is TRBV2, the J gene TRBJ1-1; the D gene is possibly TRBD1 (5 bases). Material: CD4+ T cells from blood, cultured in vitro. The CDR3 reads CASSGGYIVGGDQAFF. The DNA of the CDR3 is TGTGCCAGCAGTGGGGGGTATATTGTTGGAGGAGACCAAGCTTTCTTT. The variable domain in full, with the rest retrieved from reference TRBV2 and TRBJ1-1, is EPEVTQTPSHQVTQMGQEVILRCVPISNHLYFYWYRQILGQKVEFLVSFYNNEISEKSEIFDDQFSVERPDGSNFTLKIRSTKLEDSAMYFCASSGGYIVGGDQAFFGQGTRLTVV.